This T cell receptor beta chain was sequenced for a study of radiotherapy plus CTLA-4 blockade in lung cancer. The assay was immunoSEQ multiplex PCR, and TCRdb's table has in-frame clones only and misses some. The sample contains tens of thousands of clones, around 85% of which appear only once. Trimming removed 4 bases at V and 8 bases at J, with 18 bases between. Germline V CDR1 and CDR2: SGHRS, YFSETQ. This CDR3 spans 15 amino acids. This TCR came from a human donor with non-small cell lung cancer who had a partial response to radiotherapy plus ipilimumab. The specimen comprised peripheral blood, sampled from a patient treated with radiotherapy plus ipilimumab. V and J are TRBV5-1 and TRBJ1-4, with D perhaps TRBD1 (5 bases). CDR3: CASSQSGGDPEKLFF. The CDR3 nucleotides are TGCGCCAGCAGCCAATCCGGGGGGGATCCCGAAAAACTGTTTTTT.